The 9 T cell receptor beta chains reported below all come from one sample, sequenced in a study of cytomegalovirus exposure and HLA in healthy donors. Researchers ran the PCR with 60 Vbeta and 13 Jbeta primers. The assay was immunoSEQ multiplex PCR, and TCRdb's table has in-frame clones only and misses some. In the table there are tens of thousands of clones, 80% of which are singletons. Sequences were obtained from PBMCs. Receptors were obtained from a male donor in good health and CMV-seronegative.

V gene TRBV27 combines with J gene TRBJ1-1; 10 bases are a match to TRBD1. This CDR3 is 15 amino acids long. CDR1 and CDR2 (germline): MNHEY, SMNVEV (reference sequence). Losses at the gene ends were 6 bases for V and 0 bases for J; bases not matched to a gene: 4. CDR3 coding DNA: TGTGCCAGCAGGCAGACAGGGGGCCTGAACACTGAAGCTTTCTTT. It translates to CASRQTGGLNTEAFF.

The genes are TRBV7-9 and TRBJ2-1; unclear D gene. Germline V gives CDR1 SEHNR, CDR2 FQNEAQ (reference sequence). The CDR3 is 13 amino acids. Trimming cost V 7 bases and J 0 bases, with 7 bases left between them. The CDR3 sequence is CASIERSYNEQFF. In DNA, the CDR3 is TGTGCCAGCATCGAGCGCTCCTACAATGAGCAGTTCTTC.

The rearrangement uses TRBV30 and TRBJ2-2, with D possibly TRBD1 on 5 matching bases. CDR3 length equals 14 residues. Germline V gives CDR1 GTSNPN, CDR2 SVGIG (reference sequence). Between the trimmed V and J ends, which lost 8 bases and 0 bases, there was a span of 13 bases. The CDR3 is CAGAFPTNTGELFF. The DNA of the CDR3 is TGTGCCGGGGCCTTCCCCACGAACACCGGGGAGCTGTTTTTT. Full variable domain (outside the CDR3, taken from reference TRBV30 and TRBJ2-2): SQTIHQWPATLVQPVGSPLSLECTVEGTSNPNLYWYRQAAGRGLQLLFYSVGIGQISSEVPQNLSASRPQDRQFILSSKKLLLSDSGFYLCAGAFPTNTGELFFGEGSRLTVL.

This clone has more than one count but fewer than ten. The chain has TRBV7-3 and TRBJ2-2; possible D gene TRBD1, 7 bases. V was cut by 5 bases and J by 4 bases, with 14 bases left in between. CDR3 size: 15 residues. Per germline, CDR1 SGHTA and CDR2 FQGTGA. CDR3 sequence reads: CASSRQGGSTGELFF. CDR3 in DNA: TGTGCCAGCAGCCGACAGGGAGGCAGCACCGGGGAGCTGTTTTTT.

The chain couples TRBV4-1 to TRBJ2-2; no firm D call. This CDR3 is built from 16 residues. V was clipped by 5 bases and J by 2 bases, with 15 bases between them. Germline CDR1 reads MGHRA; CDR2 reads YSYEKL. CDR3 sequence (DNA): TGCGCCAGCAGCTACCCACGGAGTGGTAACACCGGGGAGCTGTTTTTT. Its translation is CASSYPRSGNTGELFF.

The chain has TRBV11-2 and TRBJ1-1, with a weak D call TRBD1 (6 bases). CDR1 is SGHAT and CDR2 is FQNNGV in the germline V gene. Between the trimmed V and J ends, which lost 5 bases and 3 bases, there was a span of 13 bases. There are 14 residues in the CDR3. CDR3 sequence: CASSARGLYTEAFF. The DNA for the CDR3 is TGTGCCAGCAGCGCCAGGGGATTGTACACTGAAGCTTTCTTT. The full variable domain, its missing parts supplied by reference TRBV11-2 and TRBJ1-1, is EAGVAQSPRYKIIEKRQSVAFWCNPISGHATLYWYQQILGQGPKLLIQFQNNGVVDDSQLPKDRFSAERLKGVDSTLKIQPAKLEDSAVYLCASSARGLYTEAFFGQGTRLTVV.

The chain joins TRBV30 to TRBJ1-1, with D unresolved. The germline gives CDR1 GTSNPN, CDR2 SVGIG (reference sequence). CDR3 length: 12 amino acids. V lost 4 bases, J lost 5 bases, and 11 bases lay in between. The CDR3 region has the DNA TGTGCCTGGAATGGCGGGAGAACTGAAGCTTTCTTT. It yields the protein CAWNGGRTEAFF.

The CDR3 protein is CSVDPTGSNEQFF. The DNA for the CDR3 is TGCAGCGTTGACCCGACAGGGAGCAATGAGCAGTTCTTC. The gene calls are TRBV29-1 and TRBJ2-1; 7 positions agree with TRBD1. The CDR3 sequence is 13 residues long. J was trimmed by 6 bases and V by 3 bases; bases with no gene match: 5. Germline V gene data show CDR1 as SQVTM and CDR2 as ANQGSEA.

The CDR3 sequence is CASSEVGGLGQFF. Written as DNA, the CDR3 is TGTGCCAGCAGTGAGGTCGGAGGACTTGGGCAGTTCTTC. The V call is TRBV6-4, the J call TRBJ2-1; the D gene is possibly TRBD2 (5 bases). There are 13 residues in the CDR3. V lost 3 bases and J lost 12, with 15 bases in between. CDR1 is MRHNA and CDR2 is SNTAGT in the germline V gene.